This TCR beta chain was observed in a study of shared T cell receptors in the human thymus. From germline, CDR1 is SGHTA and CDR2 FQGNSA. The CDR3 runs 17 residues. V shed 6 bases, J shed 3 bases, and the junction held 17 bases outside the gene matches. TCRdb keeps only in-frame clones here, not all; method: immunoSEQ multiplex PCR. The table shows about 660,000 clones, with 88% occurring only once. The same sample was also studied in work on human thymus T cells.

The clonotype was recovered from a boy in the first two years of life with a congenital heart defect. The specimen was thymocytes. This chain joins TRBV7-2 and TRBJ2-7, with 7 bases fitting TRBD2. The CDR3 nucleotides read TGTGCCAGCAGTCCAGACTCTACTAGCGTTCAGATCTACGAGCAGTACTTC. This sequence encodes CASSPDSTSVQIYEQYF. Looking up the rest from reference TRBV7-2 and TRBJ2-7 gives the full variable domain: GAGVSQSPSNKVTEKGKDVELRCDPISGHTALYWYRQSLGQGLEFLIYFQGNSAPDKSGLPSDRFSAERTGGSVSTLTIQRTQQEDSAVYLCASSPDSTSVQIYEQYFGPGTRLTVT.